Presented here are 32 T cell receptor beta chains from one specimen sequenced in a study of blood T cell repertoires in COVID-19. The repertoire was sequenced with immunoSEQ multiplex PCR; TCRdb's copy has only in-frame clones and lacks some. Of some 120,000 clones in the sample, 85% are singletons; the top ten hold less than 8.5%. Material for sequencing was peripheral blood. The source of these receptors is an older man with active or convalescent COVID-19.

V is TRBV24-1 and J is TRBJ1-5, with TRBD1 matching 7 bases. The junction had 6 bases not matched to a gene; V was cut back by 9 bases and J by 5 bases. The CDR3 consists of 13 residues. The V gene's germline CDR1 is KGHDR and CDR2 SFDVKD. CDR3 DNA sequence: TGTGCCACCCGGGACAGAAGAGATCAGCCCCAGCATTTT. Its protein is CATRDRRDQPQHF.

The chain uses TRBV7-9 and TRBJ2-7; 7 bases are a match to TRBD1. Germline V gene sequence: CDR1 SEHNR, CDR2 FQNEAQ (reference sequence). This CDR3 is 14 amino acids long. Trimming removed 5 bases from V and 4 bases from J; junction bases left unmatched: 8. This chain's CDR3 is CASSPQKTGYEQYF. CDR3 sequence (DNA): TGTGCCAGCAGCCCCCAAAAGACAGGGTACGAGCAGTACTTC. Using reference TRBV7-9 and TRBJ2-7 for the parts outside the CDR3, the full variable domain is DTGVSQNPRHKITKRGQNVTFRCDPISEHNRLYWYRQTLGQGPEFLTYFQNEAQLEKSRLLSDRFSAERPKGSFSTLEIQRTEQGDSAMYLCASSPQKTGYEQYFGPGTRLTVT.

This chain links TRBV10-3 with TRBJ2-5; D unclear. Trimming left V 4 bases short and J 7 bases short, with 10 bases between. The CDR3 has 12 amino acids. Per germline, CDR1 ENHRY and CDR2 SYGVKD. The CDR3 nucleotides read TGTGCCATCAGTGCGCAGGTGGGGACCCAGTACTTC. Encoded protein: CAISAQVGTQYF.

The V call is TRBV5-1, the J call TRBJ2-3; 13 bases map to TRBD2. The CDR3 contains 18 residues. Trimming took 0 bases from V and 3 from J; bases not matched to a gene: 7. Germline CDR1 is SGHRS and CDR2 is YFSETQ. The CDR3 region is CASSLGLAGGRFTDTQYF. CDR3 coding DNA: TGCGCCAGCAGCTTGGGACTAGCGGGGGGTCGTTTTACAGATACGCAGTATTTT. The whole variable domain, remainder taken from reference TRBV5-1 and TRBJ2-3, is KAGVTQTPRYLIKTRGQQVTLSCSPISGHRSVSWYQQTPGQGLQFLFEYFSETQRNKGNFPGRFSGRQFSNSRSEMNVSTLELGDSALYLCASSLGLAGGRFTDTQYFGPGTRLTVL.

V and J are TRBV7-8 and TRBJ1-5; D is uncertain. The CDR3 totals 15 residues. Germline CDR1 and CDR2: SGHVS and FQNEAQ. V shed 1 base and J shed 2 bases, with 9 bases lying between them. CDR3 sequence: CASSLGAGGNQPQHF. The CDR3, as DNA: TGTGCCAGCAGCTTAGGGGCGGGCGGCAATCAGCCCCAGCATTTT.

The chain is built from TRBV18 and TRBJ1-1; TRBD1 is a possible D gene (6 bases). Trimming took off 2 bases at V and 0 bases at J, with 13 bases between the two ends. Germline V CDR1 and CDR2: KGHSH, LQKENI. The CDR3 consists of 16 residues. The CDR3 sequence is CASSPFQQGMNTEAFF. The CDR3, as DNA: TGTGCCAGCTCACCATTTCAGCAGGGGATGAACACTGAAGCTTTCTTT.

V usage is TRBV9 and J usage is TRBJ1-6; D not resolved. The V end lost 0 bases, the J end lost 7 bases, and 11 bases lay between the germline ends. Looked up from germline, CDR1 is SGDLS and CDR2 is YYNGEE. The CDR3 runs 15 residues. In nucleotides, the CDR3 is TGTGCCAGCAGCGTAGAAGGAGGGTGGAATTCACCCCTCCACTTT. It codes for CASSVEGGWNSPLHF. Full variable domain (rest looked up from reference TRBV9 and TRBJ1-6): DSGVTQTPKHLITATGQRVTLRCSPRSGDLSVYWYQQSLDQGLQFLIQYYNGEERAKGNILERFSAQQFPDLHSELNLSSLELGDSALYFCASSVEGGWNSPLHFGNGTRLTVT.

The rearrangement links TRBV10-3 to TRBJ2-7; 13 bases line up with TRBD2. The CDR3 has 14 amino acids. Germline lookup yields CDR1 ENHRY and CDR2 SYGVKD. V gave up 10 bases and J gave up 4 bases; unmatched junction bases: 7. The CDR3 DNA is TGTGCCACGGGACTAGCGGGACCCGAGTACGAGCAGTACTTC. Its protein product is CATGLAGPEYEQYF.

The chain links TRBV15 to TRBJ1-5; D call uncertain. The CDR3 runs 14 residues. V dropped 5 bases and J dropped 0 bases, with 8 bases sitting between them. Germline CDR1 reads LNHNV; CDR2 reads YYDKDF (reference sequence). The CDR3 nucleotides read TGTGCCACCAGCGAGGGTCGTAGCAATCAGCCCCAGCATTTT. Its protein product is CATSEGRSNQPQHF.

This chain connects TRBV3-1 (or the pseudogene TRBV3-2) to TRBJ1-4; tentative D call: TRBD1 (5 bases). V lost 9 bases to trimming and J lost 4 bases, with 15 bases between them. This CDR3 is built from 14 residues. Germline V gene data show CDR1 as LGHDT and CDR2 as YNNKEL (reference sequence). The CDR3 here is CASSTGGYNEKLFF. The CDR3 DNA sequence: TGTGCCAGTTCGACGGGGGGGTATAATGAAAAACTGTTTTTT.

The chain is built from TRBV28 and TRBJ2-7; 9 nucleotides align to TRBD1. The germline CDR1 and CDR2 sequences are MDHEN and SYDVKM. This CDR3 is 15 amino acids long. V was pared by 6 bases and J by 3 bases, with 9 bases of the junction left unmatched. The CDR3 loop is CASSPGQGFNYEQYF. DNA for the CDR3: TGTGCCAGCAGCCCGGGACAGGGTTTCAACTACGAGCAGTACTTC. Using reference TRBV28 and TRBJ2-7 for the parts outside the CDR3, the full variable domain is DVKVTQSSRYLVKRTGEKVFLECVQDMDHENMFWYRQDPGLGLRLIYFSYDVKMKEKGDIPEGYSVSREKKERFSLILESASTNQTSMYLCASSPGQGFNYEQYFGPGTRLTVT.

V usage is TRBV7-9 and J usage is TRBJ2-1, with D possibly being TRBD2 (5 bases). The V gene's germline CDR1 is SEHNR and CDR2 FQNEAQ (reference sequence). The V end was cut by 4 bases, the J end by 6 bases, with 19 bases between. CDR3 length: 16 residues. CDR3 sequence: CASSSPRSGHRNEQFF. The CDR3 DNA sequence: TGTGCCAGCAGCTCCCCTAGGAGCGGCCACCGCAATGAGCAGTTCTTC.

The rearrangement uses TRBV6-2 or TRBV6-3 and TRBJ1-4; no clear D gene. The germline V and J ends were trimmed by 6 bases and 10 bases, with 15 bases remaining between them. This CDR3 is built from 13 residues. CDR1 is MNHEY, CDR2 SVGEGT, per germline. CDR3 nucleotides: TGTGCCAGCAGCCTTACGCCACGAGGAAAACTGTTTTTT. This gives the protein CASSLTPRGKLFF.

The CDR3 sequence is CARSSDRDGGTDTQYF. The CDR3 nucleotides are TGTGCCAGAAGCTCGGACAGGGATGGTGGCACAGATACGCAGTATTTT. This sequence joins TRBV5-3 and TRBJ2-3; 8 bases line up with TRBD1. TRBV5-3 is identified as an open reading frame with a role that is uncertain. Trimming removed 3 bases from V and 1 base from J; junction bases left unmatched: 7. The CDR3 covers 16 residues.

The CDR3 nucleotides read TGCAGCGTTGGGAGGGACAGTCGAAACACTGAAGCTTTCTTT. Translating gives CSVGRDSRNTEAFF. The chain links TRBV29-1 to TRBJ1-1; 7 bases map to TRBD1. J gave up 2 bases and V 4 bases, and 7 bases lay outside the gene matches. The CDR3 has 14 residues. Germline CDR1 SQVTM, CDR2 ANQGSEA. The full variable domain, completed using reference TRBV29-1 and TRBJ1-1, is SAVISQKPSRDICQRGTSLTIQCQVDSQVTMMFWYRQQPGQSLTLIATANQGSEATYESGFVIDKFPISRPNLTFSTLTVSNMSPEDSSIYLCSVGRDSRNTEAFFGQGTRLTVV.

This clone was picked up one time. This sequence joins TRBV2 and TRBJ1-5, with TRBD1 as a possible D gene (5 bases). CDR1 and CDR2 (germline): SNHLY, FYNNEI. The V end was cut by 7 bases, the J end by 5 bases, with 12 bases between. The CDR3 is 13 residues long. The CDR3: CASTPQGHQPQHF. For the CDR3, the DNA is TGTGCCAGCACCCCTCAGGGTCATCAGCCCCAGCATTTT. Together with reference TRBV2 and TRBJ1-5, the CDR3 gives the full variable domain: EPEVTQTPSHQVTQMGQEVILRCVPISNHLYFYWYRQILGQKVEFLVSFYNNEISEKSEIFDDQFSVERPDGSNFTLKIRSTKLEDSAMYFCASTPQGHQPQHFGDGTRLSIL.

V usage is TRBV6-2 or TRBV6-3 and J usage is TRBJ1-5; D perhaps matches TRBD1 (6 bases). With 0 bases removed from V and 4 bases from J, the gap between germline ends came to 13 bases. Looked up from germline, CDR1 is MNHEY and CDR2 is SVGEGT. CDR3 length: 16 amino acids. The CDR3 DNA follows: TGTGCCAGCAGTTACTCCCCGCGGGGGGCAAATCAGCCCCAGCATTTT. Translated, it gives CASSYSPRGANQPQHF.

CDR3 nucleotides: TGTGCCAGCAGCCAAGGTCCGGGACAGACTTACAATGAGCAGTTCTTC. The encoded protein is CASSQGPGQTYNEQFF. The V gene is TRBV4-2, the J gene TRBJ2-1; TRBD1 matches at 7 bases. After removal of 1 base from V and 4 bases from J, the junction contained 7 bases not matched to a gene. This CDR3 has 16 amino acids. CDR1 is LGHNA and CDR2 is YNFKEQ in the germline V gene.

CDR3 DNA sequence: TGTGCCAGCAGCTTAGGGGACAATCTGTCGGCAGATACGCAGTATTTT. This gives the protein CASSLGDNLSADTQYF. This chain links TRBV7-8 with TRBJ2-3; tentatively, D is TRBD1 (6 bases). CDR3 length equals 16 residues. The V gene lost 1 base and the J gene lost 4 bases, with 15 bases spanning the gap. The germline V gene has CDR1 SGHVS and CDR2 FQNEAQ.

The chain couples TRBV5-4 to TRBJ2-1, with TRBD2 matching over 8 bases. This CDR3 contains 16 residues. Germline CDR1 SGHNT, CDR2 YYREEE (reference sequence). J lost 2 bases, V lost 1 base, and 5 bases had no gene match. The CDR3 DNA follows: TGTGCCAGCAGCTTGCTAGCGGGCCTTACCTACAATGAGCAGTTCTTC. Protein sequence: CASSLLAGLTYNEQFF.

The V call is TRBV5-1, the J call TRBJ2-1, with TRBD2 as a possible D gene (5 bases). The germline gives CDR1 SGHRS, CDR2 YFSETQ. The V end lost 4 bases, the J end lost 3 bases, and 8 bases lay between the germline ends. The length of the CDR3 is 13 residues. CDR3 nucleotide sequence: TGCGCCAGCAGCCCCCGGGGCTACAATGAGCAGTTCTTC. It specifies CASSPRGYNEQFF.

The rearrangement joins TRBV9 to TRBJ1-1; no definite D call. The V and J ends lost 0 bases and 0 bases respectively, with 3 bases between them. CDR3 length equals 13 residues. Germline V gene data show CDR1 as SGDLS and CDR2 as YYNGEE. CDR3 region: CASSVVMNTEAFF. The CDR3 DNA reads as TGTGCCAGCAGCGTAGTTATGAACACTGAAGCTTTCTTT.

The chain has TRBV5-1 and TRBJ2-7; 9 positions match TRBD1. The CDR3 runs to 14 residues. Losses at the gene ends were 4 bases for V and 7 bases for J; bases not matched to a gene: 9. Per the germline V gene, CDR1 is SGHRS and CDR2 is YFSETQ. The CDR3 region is CASSTGQGRGEQYF. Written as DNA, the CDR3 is TGCGCCAGCAGCACGGGACAGGGCAGGGGGGAGCAGTACTTC.

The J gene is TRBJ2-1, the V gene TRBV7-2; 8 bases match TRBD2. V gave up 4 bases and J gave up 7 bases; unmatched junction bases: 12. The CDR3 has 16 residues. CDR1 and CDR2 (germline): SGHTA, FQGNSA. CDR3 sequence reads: CASSSYSGTFGNEQFF. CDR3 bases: TGTGCCAGCAGCTCCTATAGCGGGACTTTCGGTAATGAGCAGTTCTTC.

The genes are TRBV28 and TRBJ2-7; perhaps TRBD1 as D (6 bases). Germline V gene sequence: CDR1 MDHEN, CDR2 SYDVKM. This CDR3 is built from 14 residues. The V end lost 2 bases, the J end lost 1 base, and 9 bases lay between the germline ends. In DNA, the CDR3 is TGTGCCAGCAGTTTAGGGGACACATCCTACGAGCAGTACTTC. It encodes CASSLGDTSYEQYF.

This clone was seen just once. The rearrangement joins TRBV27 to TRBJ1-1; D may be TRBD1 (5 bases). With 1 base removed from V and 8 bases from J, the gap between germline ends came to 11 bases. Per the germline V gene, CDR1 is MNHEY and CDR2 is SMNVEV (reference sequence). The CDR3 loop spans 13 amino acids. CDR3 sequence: CASSLWGLGEAFF. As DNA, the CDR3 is TGTGCCAGCAGTTTATGGGGCCTCGGAGAAGCTTTCTTT.

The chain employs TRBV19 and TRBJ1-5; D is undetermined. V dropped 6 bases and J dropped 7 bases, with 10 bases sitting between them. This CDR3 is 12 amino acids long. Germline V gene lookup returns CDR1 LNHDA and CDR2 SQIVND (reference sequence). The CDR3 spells CASSLISQPQHF. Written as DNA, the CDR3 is TGTGCCAGTAGCCTCATAAGCCAGCCCCAGCATTTT.

DNA of the CDR3: TGTGCCAGCAGACAAAGCGGGGGCCGCACCTACGAGCAGTACTTC. It yields the protein CASRQSGGRTYEQYF. V and J are TRBV28 and TRBJ2-7, with 8 bases lining up with TRBD2. This CDR3 contains 15 residues. The J segment lost 2 bases and the V segment lost 6 bases, leaving 9 bases of the junction unmatched. Germline CDR1 is MDHEN and CDR2 is SYDVKM.

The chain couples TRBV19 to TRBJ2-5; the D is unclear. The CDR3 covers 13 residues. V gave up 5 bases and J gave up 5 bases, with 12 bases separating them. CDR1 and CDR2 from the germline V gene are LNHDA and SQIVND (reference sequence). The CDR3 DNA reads TGTGCCAGTAGTTCAGCCGGAGTGGAGACCCAGTACTTC. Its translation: CASSSAGVETQYF.

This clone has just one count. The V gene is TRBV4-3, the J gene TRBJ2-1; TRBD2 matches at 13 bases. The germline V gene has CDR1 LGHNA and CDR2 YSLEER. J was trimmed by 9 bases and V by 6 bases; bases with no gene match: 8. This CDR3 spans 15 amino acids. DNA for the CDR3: TGCGCCAGCAGGCGACTAGCGGGAGGTGTCAGTGAGCAGTTCTTC. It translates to CASRRLAGGVSEQFF.

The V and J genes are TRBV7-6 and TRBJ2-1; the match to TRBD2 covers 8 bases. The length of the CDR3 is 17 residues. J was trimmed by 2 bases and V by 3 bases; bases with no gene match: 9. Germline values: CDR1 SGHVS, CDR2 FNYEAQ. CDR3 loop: CASSFQGGAGAYNEQFF. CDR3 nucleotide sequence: TGTGCCAGCAGCTTCCAAGGGGGAGCGGGGGCCTACAATGAGCAGTTCTTC. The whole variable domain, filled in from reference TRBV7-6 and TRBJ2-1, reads GAGVSQSPRYKVTKRGQDVALRCDPISGHVSLYWYRQALGQGPEFLTYFNYEAQQDKSGLPNDRFSAERPEGSISTLTIQRTEQRDSAMYRCASSFQGGAGAYNEQFFGPGTRLTVL.

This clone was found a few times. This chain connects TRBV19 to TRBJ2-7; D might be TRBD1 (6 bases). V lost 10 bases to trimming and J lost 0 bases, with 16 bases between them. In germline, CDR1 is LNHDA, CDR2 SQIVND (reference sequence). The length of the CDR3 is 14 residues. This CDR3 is CATMRGGSSYEQYF. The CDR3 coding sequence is TGTGCCACTATGCGAGGGGGTAGCTCCTACGAGCAGTACTTC.